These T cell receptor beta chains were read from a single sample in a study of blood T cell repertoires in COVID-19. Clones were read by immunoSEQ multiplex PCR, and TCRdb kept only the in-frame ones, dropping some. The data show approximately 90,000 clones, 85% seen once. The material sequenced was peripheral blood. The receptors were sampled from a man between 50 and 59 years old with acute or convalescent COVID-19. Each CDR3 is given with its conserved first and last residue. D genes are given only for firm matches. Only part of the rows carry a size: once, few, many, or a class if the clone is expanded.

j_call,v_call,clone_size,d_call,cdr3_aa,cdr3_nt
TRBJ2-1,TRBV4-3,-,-,CASSQSSSSYNEQFF,TGCGCCAGCAGCCAAAGTTCTAGCTCCTACAATGAGCAGTTCTTC
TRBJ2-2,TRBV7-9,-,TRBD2,CASSLAQGSGIVTGELFF,TGTGCCAGCAGCTTAGCGCAAGGTAGCGGGATTGTCACCGGGGAGCTGTTTTTT
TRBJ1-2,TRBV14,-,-,CASSQDISYGYTF,TGTGCCAGCAGCCAGGACATTTCCTATGGCTACACCTTC
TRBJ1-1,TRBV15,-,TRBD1,CATSRLAGQMNTEAFF,TGTGCCACCAGCAGACTAGCGGGACAGATGAACACTGAAGCTTTCTTT
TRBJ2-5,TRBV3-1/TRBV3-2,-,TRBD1,CASSQTGRKETQYF,TGTGCCAGCAGCCAGACAGGGCGAAAGGAGACCCAGTACTTC
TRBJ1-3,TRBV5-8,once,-,CASTIAGGNTIYF,TGTGCCAGCACCATCGCGGGGGGAAACACCATATATTTT
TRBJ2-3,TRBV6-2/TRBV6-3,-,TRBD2,CASSYPSGGGGTQYF,TGTGCCAGCAGTTACCCTAGCGGGGGCGGGGGTACGCAGTATTTT
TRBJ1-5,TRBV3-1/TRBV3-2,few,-,CASSQDLGGNQPQHF,TGTGCCAGCAGCCAAGATCTTGGGGGGAATCAGCCCCAGCATTTT
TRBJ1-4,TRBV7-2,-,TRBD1,CASSFSDRVEKLFF,TGTGCCAGCAGCTTCTCGGACAGGGTTGAAAAACTGTTTTTT
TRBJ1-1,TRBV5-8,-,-,CASSSVAVNTEAFF,TGTGCCAGCAGCTCCGTGGCGGTGAACACTGAAGCTTTCTTT
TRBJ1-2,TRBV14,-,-,CASSQGPGYGYTF,TGTGCCAGCAGCCAAGGACCAGGCTATGGCTACACCTTC
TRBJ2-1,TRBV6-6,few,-,CASSHDMVYNEQFF,TGTGCCAGCAGCCATGACATGGTCTACAATGAGCAGTTCTTC
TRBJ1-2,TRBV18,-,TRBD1,CASSPEGQGKVGYTF,TGTGCCAGCTCACCCGAGGGACAGGGGAAGGTCGGCTACACCTTC
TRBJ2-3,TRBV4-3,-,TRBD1,CASSQGAPGGITDTQYF,TGCGCCAGCAGCCAAGGGGCGCCAGGGGGCATCACAGATACGCAGTATTTT
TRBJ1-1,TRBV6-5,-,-,CASSYSGGMNTEAFF,TGTGCCAGCAGTTACTCAGGGGGTATGAACACTGAAGCTTTCTTT
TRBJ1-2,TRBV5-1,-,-,CASSLSGQPPDYGYTF,TGCGCCAGCAGCTTGAGCGGACAGCCCCCGGACTATGGCTACACCTTC
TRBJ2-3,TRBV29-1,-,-,CSGAGPGDTQYF,TGCAGCGGTGCAGGGCCGGGAGATACGCAGTATTTT
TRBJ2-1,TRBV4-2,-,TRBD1,CASSQEPADRGQGKNEQFF,TGTGCCAGCAGCCAAGAACCCGCTGATCGGGGACAGGGAAAAAATGAGCAGTTCTTC
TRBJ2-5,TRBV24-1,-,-,CATSGAAPSGVEETQYF,TGTGCCACCAGTGGGGCCGCCCCGTCGGGGGTCGAGGAGACCCAGTACTTC
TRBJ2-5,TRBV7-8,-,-,CASSLGGQNLETQYF,TGTGCCAGCAGCTTAGGTGGGCAGAATTTAGAGACCCAGTACTTC
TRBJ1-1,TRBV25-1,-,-,CASSDQVGLGTEAFF,TGTGCCAGCAGTGACCAAGTTGGACTGGGCACTGAAGCTTTCTTT
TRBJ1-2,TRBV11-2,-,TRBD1,CASSQGQGGYGYTF,TGTGCCAGCAGCCAAGGACAGGGCGGGTATGGCTACACCTTC
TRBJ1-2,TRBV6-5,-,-,CASRSGSTDYGYTF,TGTGCCAGCAGATCAGGGTCAACGGACTATGGCTACACCTTC
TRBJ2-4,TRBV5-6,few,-,CASSLGEKNIQYF,TGTGCCAGCAGCCTGGGAGAAAAAAACATTCAGTACTTC